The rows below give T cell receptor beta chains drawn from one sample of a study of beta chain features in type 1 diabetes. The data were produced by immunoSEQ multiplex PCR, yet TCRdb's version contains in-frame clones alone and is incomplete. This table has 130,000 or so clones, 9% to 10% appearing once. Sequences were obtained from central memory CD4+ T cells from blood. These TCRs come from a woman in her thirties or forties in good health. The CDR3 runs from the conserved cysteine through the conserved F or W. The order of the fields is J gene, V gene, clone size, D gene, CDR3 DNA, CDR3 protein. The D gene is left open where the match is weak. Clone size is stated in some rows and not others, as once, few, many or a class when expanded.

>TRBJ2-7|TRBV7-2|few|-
TGTGCCAGCAGCCCAAACAGGGCAGGGACCTACGAGCAGTACTTC
CASSPNRAGTYEQYF
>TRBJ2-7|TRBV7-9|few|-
TGTGCCAGCAGCCCCAGCTACGAGCAGTACTTC
CASSPSYEQYF
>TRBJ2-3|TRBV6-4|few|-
TGTGCCAGCAGTGACTCGTGGCGGGATACGCAGTATTTT
CASSDSWRDTQYF
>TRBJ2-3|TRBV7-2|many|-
TGTGCCAGCAGCTTAGTCCGGAGCACAGATACGCAGTATTTT
CASSLVRSTDTQYF
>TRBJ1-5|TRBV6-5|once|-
TGTGCCAGCAGTTACTCCATTATAGGGGATCAGCCCCAGCATTTT
CASSYSIIGDQPQHF
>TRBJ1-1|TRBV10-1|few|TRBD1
TGCGCCAGCAGTGAGAAGGGGGCCGGCACTGAAGCTTTCTTT
CASSEKGAGTEAFF
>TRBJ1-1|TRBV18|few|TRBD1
TGTGCCAGCTCACGACAGGGCACTGAAGCTTTCTTT
CASSRQGTEAFF
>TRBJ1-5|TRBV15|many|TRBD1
TGTGCCACCAGCAGGCGGGGGGGACAGGGGAGCCAGCCCCAGCATTTT
CATSRRGGQGSQPQHF
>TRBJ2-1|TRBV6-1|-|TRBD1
TGTGCCAGCAGTGGGACGGGACAGGGAAGCAATGAGCAGTTCTTC
CASSGTGQGSNEQFF
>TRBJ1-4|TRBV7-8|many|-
TGTGCCAGCAGCTTGGGCCTTCTCCTCGGAAAACTGTTTTTT
CASSLGLLLGKLFF
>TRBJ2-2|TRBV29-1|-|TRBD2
TGCAGCGTTGGTGGGACTAGCGGATCGAACACCGGGGAGCTGTTTTTT
CSVGGTSGSNTGELFF
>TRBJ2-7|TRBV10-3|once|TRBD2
TGTGCCATCAGTGAAATAGGAACTAGCGGGGCCAACGAGCAGTACTTC
CAISEIGTSGANEQYF
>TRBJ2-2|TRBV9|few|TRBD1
TGTGCCAGCAGGGACAGGTCGAACACCGGGGAGCTGTTTTTT
CASRDRSNTGELFF
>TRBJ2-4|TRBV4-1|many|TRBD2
TGCGCCAGCAGCCGGACTAGCGGGGGAAACATTCAGTACTTC
CASSRTSGGNIQYF
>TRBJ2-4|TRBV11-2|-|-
TGTGCCAGCAGCTCGGCCTTCACCGGGATCCCAGGCCTGGACATTCAGTACTTC
CASSSAFTGIPGLDIQYF
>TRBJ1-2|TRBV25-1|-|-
TGTGCCAGCAGTGACGCCAACAGGGACTATGGCTACACCTTC
CASSDANRDYGYTF
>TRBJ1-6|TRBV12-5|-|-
TGTGCTAGTGGTCGAGGAGGGGTAAATTCACCCCTCCACTTT
CASGRGGVNSPLHF
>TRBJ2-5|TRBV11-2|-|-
TGTGCCAGCAGCTTAGATAGTGGAGAGACCCAGTACTTC
CASSLDSGETQYF
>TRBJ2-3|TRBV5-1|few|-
TGCGCCAGCAGCTTGGGGACTACCTTCACAGATACGCAGTATTTT
CASSLGTTFTDTQYF
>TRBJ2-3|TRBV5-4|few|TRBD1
TGTGCCAGCAGCCCCTTACACCGGGACAGGGTAGTCACAGATACGCAGTATTTT
CASSPLHRDRVVTDTQYF
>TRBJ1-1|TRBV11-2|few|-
TGTGCCAGCAGCCAGTGGGGAGGCACTGAAGCTTTCTTT
CASSQWGGTEAFF
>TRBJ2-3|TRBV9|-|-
TGTGCCAGCAGCGTGTCCGGGTGGACAGATACGCAGTATTTT
CASSVSGWTDTQYF
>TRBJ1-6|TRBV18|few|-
TGTGCCAGCTCACCAGAGTCCTATAATTCACCCCTCCACTTT
CASSPESYNSPLHF
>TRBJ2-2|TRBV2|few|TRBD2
TGTGCCAGCCTTCCGGGACTAGCGGGGGGGATGAACACCGGGGAGCTGTTTTTT
CASLPGLAGGMNTGELFF
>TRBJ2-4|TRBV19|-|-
TGTGCCAGTAGTCCCCAGGGTCCAGGCCTTAAAAACATTCAGTACTTC
CASSPQGPGLKNIQYF
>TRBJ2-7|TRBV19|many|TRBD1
TGTGCCACCCAGGGGGCGGTTTCCTACGAGCAGTACTTC
CATQGAVSYEQYF
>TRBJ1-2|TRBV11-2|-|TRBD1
TGTGCCAGCAGCTTAATGGCGACAGGGGGGTACACCTTC
CASSLMATGGYTF
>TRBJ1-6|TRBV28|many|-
TGTGCCAGCAGGAGCCCGGGTGAAAATTCACCCCTCCACTTT
CASRSPGENSPLHF
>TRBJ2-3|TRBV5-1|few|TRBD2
TGCGCCAGCAGGGGACTAGGAAGCACAGATACGCAGTATTTT
CASRGLGSTDTQYF
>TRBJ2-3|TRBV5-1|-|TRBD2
TGCGCCAGCAGCCCCCCGAGCGGGGGGGCCGGAGATACGCAGTATTTT
CASSPPSGGAGDTQYF
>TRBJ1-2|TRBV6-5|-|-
TGTGCCAGCAGACACCAGGGCTTGGTTGGCTACACCTTC
CASRHQGLVGYTF
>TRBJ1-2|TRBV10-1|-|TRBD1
TGCGCCAGCAGTGGGGACAGTAACTATGGCTACACCTTC
CASSGDSNYGYTF
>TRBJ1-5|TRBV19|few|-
TGTGCCAGTAAGCCTCGGGACATCAATCAGCCCCAGCATTTT
CASKPRDINQPQHF
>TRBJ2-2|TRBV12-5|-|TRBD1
TGTGCTAGTGTCTTAGACAGGGGGCAAGGCACCGGGGAGCTGTTTTTT
CASVLDRGQGTGELFF
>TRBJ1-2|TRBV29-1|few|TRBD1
TGCAGCGTTGAAGGTCGCCCCCGACAGGGGGCCGGCTACACCTTC
CSVEGRPRQGAGYTF
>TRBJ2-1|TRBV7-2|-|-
TGTGCCAGCAGCCCGGGGATAGGCGATGAGCAGTTCTTC
CASSPGIGDEQFF
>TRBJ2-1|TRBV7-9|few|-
TGTGCCAGCACCTCAGGCGCCGGGCAGTTCTTC
CASTSGAGQFF
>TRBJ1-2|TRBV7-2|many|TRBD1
TGTGCCAGCAGCTTCAAGGGACAGGGCCAGCCGATCTACTTC
CASSFKGQGQPIYF
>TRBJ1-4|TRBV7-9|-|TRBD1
TGTGCCAGCAGCTTAGCGGGACAGACTGAAAAACTGTTTTTT
CASSLAGQTEKLFF
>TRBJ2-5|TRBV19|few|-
TGTGCCAGTAGTATAGCGGAGGGGAGCGGCCCAGGGACCCAGTACTTC
CASSIAEGSGPGTQYF
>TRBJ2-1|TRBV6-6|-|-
TGTGCCAGCAGTACCGGCTACAATGAGCAGTTCTTC
CASSTGYNEQFF
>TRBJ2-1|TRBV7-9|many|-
TGTGCCAGCAGCTTACTCGTCAGGGGCCCCTCCAATGAGCAGTTCTTC
CASSLLVRGPSNEQFF
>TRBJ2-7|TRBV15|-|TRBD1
TGTGCCACCAGCCGGGACAGGGGACCCGGGGAGCAGTACTTC
CATSRDRGPGEQYF
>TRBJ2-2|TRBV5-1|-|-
TGCGCCAGCAGCTCCAGCACAGGGTTCACCGGGGAGCTGTTTTTT
CASSSSTGFTGELFF
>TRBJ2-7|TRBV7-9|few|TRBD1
TGTGCCAGCAGCTTAGAGGGGGGACAGGCCTACGAGCAGTACTTC
CASSLEGGQAYEQYF
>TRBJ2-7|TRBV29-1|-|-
TGCAGCTACGAGGATTTAGGCTACGAGCAGTACTTC
CSYEDLGYEQYF
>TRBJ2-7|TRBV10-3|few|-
TGTGCCATCAGTGATCGGGTTAATAGCGGCAACGAGCAGTACTTC
CAISDRVNSGNEQYF
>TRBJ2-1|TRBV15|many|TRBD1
TGTGCCACCAGCAGAGGGACAGGGCTAGACAATGAGCAGTTCTTC
CATSRGTGLDNEQFF
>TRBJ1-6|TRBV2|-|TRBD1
TGTGCCAGCAGTGAAGCAGGGACAGGTTACTTCCCCCTCCACTTT
CASSEAGTGYFPLHF
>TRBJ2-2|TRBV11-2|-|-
TGTGCCAGCAGCTCCAAGAGCGTCAATCGGGAGCTGTTTTTT
CASSSKSVNRELFF
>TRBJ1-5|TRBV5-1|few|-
TGCGCCAGCAGCTTGGGACAGACTAGCAATCAGCCCCAGCATTTT
CASSLGQTSNQPQHF
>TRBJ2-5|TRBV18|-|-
TGTGCCAGCTCACCGGCGGCCACCCTCGGGGAGACCCAGTACTTC
CASSPAATLGETQYF
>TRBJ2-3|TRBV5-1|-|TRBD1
TGCGCCAGCAGCTTGGTACAGGGGTGGACAGATACGCAGTATTTT
CASSLVQGWTDTQYF
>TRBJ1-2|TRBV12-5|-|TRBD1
TGTGCTAGTGGGATAGGACAGGGGACCGGCTACACCTTC
CASGIGQGTGYTF
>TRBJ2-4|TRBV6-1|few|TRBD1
TGTGCCAGCACCCTGGACAGGGACGCCAAAAACATTCAGTACTTC
CASTLDRDAKNIQYF
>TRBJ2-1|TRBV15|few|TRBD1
TGTGCCACCAGCAGAGATGGCAGGGGGCTCGATGAGCAGTTCTTC
CATSRDGRGLDEQFF
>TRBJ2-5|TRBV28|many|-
TGTGCCAGCAGTTTGAATCTGGACAGACGAGAGAAGACCCAGTACTTC
CASSLNLDRREKTQYF
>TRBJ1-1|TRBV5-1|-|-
TGCGCCAGCAGCTTGGATGCAGGGATGAGCACTGAAGCTTTCTTT
CASSLDAGMSTEAFF
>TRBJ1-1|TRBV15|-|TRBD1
TGTGCCACCAGCAGACCGGACAGGGGAAACACTGAAGCTTTCTTT
CATSRPDRGNTEAFF